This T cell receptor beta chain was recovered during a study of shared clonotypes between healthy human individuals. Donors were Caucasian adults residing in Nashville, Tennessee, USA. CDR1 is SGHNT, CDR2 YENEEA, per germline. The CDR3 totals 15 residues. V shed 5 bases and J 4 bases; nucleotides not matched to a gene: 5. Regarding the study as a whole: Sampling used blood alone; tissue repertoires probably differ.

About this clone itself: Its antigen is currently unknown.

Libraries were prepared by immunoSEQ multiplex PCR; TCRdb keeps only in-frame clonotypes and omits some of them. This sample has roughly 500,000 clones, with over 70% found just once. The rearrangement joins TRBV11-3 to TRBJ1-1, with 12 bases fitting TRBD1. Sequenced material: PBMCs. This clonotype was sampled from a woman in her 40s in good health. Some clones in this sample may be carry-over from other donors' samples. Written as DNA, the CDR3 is TGTGCCAGCAGCCCGGGGACAGGGGGCGTCACTGAAGCTTTCTTT. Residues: CASSPGTGGVTEAFF. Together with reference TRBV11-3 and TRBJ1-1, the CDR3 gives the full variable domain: EAGVVQSPRYKIIEKKQPVAFWCNPISGHNTLYWYLQNLGQGPELLIRYENEEAVDDSQLPKDRFSAERLKGVDSTLKIQPAELGDSAVYLCASSPGTGGVTEAFFGQGTRLTVV.